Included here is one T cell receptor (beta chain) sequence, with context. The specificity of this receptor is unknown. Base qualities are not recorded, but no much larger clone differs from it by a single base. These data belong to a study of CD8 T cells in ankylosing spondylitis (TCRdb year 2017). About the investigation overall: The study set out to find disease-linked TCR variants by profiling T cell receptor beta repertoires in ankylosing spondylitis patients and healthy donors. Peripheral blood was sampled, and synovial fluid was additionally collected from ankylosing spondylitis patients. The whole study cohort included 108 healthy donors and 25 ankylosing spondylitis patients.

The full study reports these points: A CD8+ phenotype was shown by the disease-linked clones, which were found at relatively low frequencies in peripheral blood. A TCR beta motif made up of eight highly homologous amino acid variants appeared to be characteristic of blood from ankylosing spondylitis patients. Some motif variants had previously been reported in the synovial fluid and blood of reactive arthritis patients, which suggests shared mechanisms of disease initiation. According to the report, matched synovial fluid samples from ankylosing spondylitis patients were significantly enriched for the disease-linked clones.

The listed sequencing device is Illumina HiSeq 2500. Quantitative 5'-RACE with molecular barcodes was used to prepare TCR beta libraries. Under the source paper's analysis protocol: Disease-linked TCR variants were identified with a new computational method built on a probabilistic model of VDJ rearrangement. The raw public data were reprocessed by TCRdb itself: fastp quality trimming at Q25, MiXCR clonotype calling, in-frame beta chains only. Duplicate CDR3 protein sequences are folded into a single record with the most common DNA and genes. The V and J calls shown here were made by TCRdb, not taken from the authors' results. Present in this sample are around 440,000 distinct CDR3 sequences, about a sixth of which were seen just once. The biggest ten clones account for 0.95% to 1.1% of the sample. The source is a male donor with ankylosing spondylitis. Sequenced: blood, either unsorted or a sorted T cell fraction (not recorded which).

Read as DNA, the sequence is TGTGCCAGCAGTCCGAGAGGAGGATGGATCGGGGAGCTGTTTTTT. Its coded protein is CASSPRGGWIGELFF. This chain is built from TRBV28 and TRBJ2-2; possibly the D gene is TRBD2, per 5 matching bases. CDR1 is given as MDHEN and CDR2 as SYDVKM, both from the germline V gene. V and J lose 5 bases and 7 bases, and a span of 17 bases separates them. The CDR3 runs 15 amino acids, cysteine and phenylalanine included. The kept DNA is CDR3 alone, 45 bases in frame from the first base. The reference TRBV28 and TRBJ2-2 proteins fill in what lies around the CDR3, so the full variable domain reads DVKVTQSSRYLVKRTGEKVFLECVQDMDHENMFWYRQDPGLGLRLIYFSYDVKMKEKGDIPEGYSVSREKKERFSLILESASTNQTSMYLCASSPRGGWIGELFFGEGSRLTVL.